These 15 T cell receptor beta chains came from one sample sequenced in a study of CD8 T cells in Susac syndrome (dated by TCRdb to between 2018 and 2021). The receptor library was made with the immunoSEQ multiplex PCR assay. RNA was extracted using the RNeasy kit, and roughly 0.5 to 1 microgram was reverse transcribed with random hexamers. TCRdb itself trimmed the public reads at Q25 with fastp, ran MiXCR and retained productive beta chains. Entries that share a CDR3 protein sequence are merged under the most common genes and DNA. In all, the sample holds approximately 100,000 distinct CDR3 sequences, and about nine tenths of those were seen once. The biggest ten clones account for about 0.14% of the sample. The sample comprised CD4+ T cells from PBMCs. The source of these receptors is a human donor in good health.

The chain is built from TRBV29-1 and TRBJ2-2; D is unclear. Germline V CDR1 and CDR2: SQVTM, ANQGSEA. The CDR3 length is 11 residues. With 1 base removed from V and 6 bases from J, the gap between germline ends came to 3 bases. In DNA, the CDR3 is TGCAGCGTTGAAGGCCCCGGGGAGCTGTTTTTT. Amino acids: CSVEGPGELFF.

The chain uses TRBV5-6 and TRBJ1-1; possibly TRBD1 for D (5 bases). The CDR3 contains 14 residues. The V end lost 4 bases, the J end lost 1 base, and 11 bases lay between the germline ends. Germline values: CDR1 SGHDT, CDR2 YYEEEE. In DNA form, the CDR3 reads TGTGCCAGCAGCGTGACAGACTCGAACACTGAAGCTTTCTTT. This encodes CASSVTDSNTEAFF.

The V gene is TRBV7-9, the J gene TRBJ2-3; D is perhaps TRBD1 (6 bases). With 5 bases removed from V and 2 bases from J, the gap between germline ends came to 17 bases. The CDR3 has 16 residues. In germline, CDR1 is SEHNR, CDR2 FQNEAQ (reference sequence). CDR3 protein: CASSLGDIRYTDTQYF. The CDR3, as DNA: TGTGCCAGCAGCCTGGGGGACATACGATACACAGATACGCAGTATTTT.

The chain employs TRBV19 and TRBJ2-1, with TRBD1 as a possible D gene (6 bases). V lost 3 bases, J lost 7 bases, and 16 bases lay in between. The CDR3 is made up of 15 amino acids. Germline CDR1 LNHDA, CDR2 SQIVND (reference sequence). This CDR3 is CASSISGGWRNEQFF. The CDR3 DNA follows: TGTGCCAGTAGTATCTCTGGGGGCTGGCGAAATGAGCAGTTCTTC.

The chain couples TRBV7-2 to TRBJ1-4, with D tentatively TRBD1 (5 bases). The CDR3 sequence is 14 residues long. Per the germline V gene, CDR1 is SGHTA and CDR2 is FQGNSA. The V end was cut by 5 bases, the J end by 4 bases, with 11 bases between. The chain's CDR3 is CASSPRDYNEKLFF. The CDR3 coding sequence is TGTGCCAGCAGCCCTCGGGACTATAATGAAAAACTGTTTTTT. The whole variable domain, filled in from reference TRBV7-2 and TRBJ1-4, reads GAGVSQSPSNKVTEKGKDVELRCDPISGHTALYWYRQSLGQGLEFLIYFQGNSAPDKSGLPSDRFSAERTGGSVSTLTIQRTQQEDSAVYLCASSPRDYNEKLFFGSGTQLSVL.

The chain uses TRBV12-3 or TRBV12-4 and TRBJ2-1; 8 bases map to TRBD1. V was clipped by 1 base and J by 7 bases; unmatched bases: 3. This CDR3 contains 14 residues. The CDR3 DNA follows: TGTGCCAGCAGTTTAGGCCAGGGGGCGAATGAGCAGTTCTTC. It codes for CASSLGQGANEQFF.

The chain employs TRBV19 and TRBJ2-2, with D possibly matching TRBD2 (6 bases). In germline, CDR1 is LNHDA, CDR2 SQIVND (reference sequence). The CDR3 consists of 15 residues. Trimming left V 3 bases short and J 4 bases short, with 12 bases between. DNA for the CDR3: TGTGCCAGTAGTATCCTTGGGGGGAGCACCGGGGAGCTGTTTTTT. Translation gives CASSILGGSTGELFF. Together with reference TRBV19 and TRBJ2-2, the CDR3 gives the full variable domain: DGGITQSPKYLFRKEGQNVTLSCEQNLNHDAMYWYRQDPGQGLRLIYYSQIVNDFQKGDIAEGYSVSREKKESFPLTVTSAQKNPTAFYLCASSILGGSTGELFFGEGSRLTVL.

CDR3 sequence: CASSLSVRGASYGYTF. The CDR3 DNA follows: TGTGCCAGCAGTTTATCGGTGCGGGGGGCCAGCTATGGCTACACCTTC. The V call is TRBV27, the J call TRBJ1-2, with TRBD1 as a possible D gene (6 bases). CDR1 and CDR2 from the germline V gene are MNHEY and SMNVEV (reference sequence). This CDR3 has 16 amino acids. V was pared by 0 bases and J by 4 bases, with 15 bases between.

The chain carries TRBV20-1 and TRBJ2-7, with 12 bases fitting TRBD2. Germline CDR1 DFQATT, CDR2 SNEGSKA (reference sequence). V trimming: 3 bases; J trimming: 0 bases; junction bases outside the gene matches: 12. The CDR3 has 18 residues. In DNA form, the CDR3 reads TGCAGTGCTAGGGAGGGACGACTAGCGGGGGCCATCTCCTACGAGCAGTACTTC. Its translation is CSAREGRLAGAISYEQYF.

The genes are TRBV19 and TRBJ1-1, with no clear D. CDR3 length: 14 amino acids. Germline CDR1 reads LNHDA; CDR2 reads SQIVND (reference sequence). With 2 bases removed from V and 1 base from J, the gap between germline ends came to 8 bases. CDR3 region: CASSISTGNTEAFF. As DNA, the CDR3 is TGTGCCAGTAGTATATCGACGGGGAACACTGAAGCTTTCTTT.

CDR3 DNA: TGCAGCGTTGAACAGGGGGCCGAAGGAAACACCATATATTTT. Translating it yields CSVEQGAEGNTIYF. V usage is TRBV29-1 and J usage is TRBJ1-3, with 8 nucleotides matching TRBD1. CDR1 and CDR2 from the germline V gene are SQVTM and ANQGSEA. The ends lost 2 bases at V and 4 bases at J; junction bases unmatched: 4. The CDR3 runs to 14 residues.

The chain employs TRBV5-1 and TRBJ2-7; 9 positions agree with TRBD1. Germline V gene data show CDR1 as SGHRS and CDR2 as YFSETQ. J lost 3 bases, V lost 4 bases, and 5 bases had no gene match. This CDR3 spans 14 amino acids. CDR3: CASSGGQGYYEQYF. The DNA of the CDR3 is TGCGCCAGCAGCGGAGGACAGGGGTACTACGAGCAGTACTTC.

This chain connects TRBV7-7 to TRBJ2-7; the match to TRBD1 covers 9 bases. V lost 6 bases and J lost 6; bases outside the gene matches: 9. The CDR3 runs 14 residues. CDR1 is SSHAT, CDR2 FNYEAQ, per germline (reference sequence). The CDR3 here is CASSPTGGEGEQYF. CDR3 nucleotides: TGTGCCAGCAGTCCCACAGGGGGCGAGGGCGAGCAGTACTTC.

This chain links TRBV7-9 with TRBJ2-3; maybe TRBD1 (6 bases). Looked up from germline, CDR1 is SEHNR and CDR2 is FQNEAQ (reference sequence). The CDR3 contains 14 residues. With 3 bases removed from V and 6 bases from J, the gap between germline ends came to 13 bases. The CDR3 sequence: CASSFGQTLDTQYF. CDR3 in DNA: TGTGCCAGCAGCTTCGGACAGACATTGGATACGCAGTATTTT. The whole variable domain, filled in from reference TRBV7-9 and TRBJ2-3, reads DTGVSQNPRHKITKRGQNVTFRCDPISEHNRLYWYRQTLGQGPEFLTYFQNEAQLEKSRLLSDRFSAERPKGSFSTLEIQRTEQGDSAMYLCASSFGQTLDTQYFGPGTRLTVL.

The rearrangement links TRBV7-8 to TRBJ2-7, with 8 bases matching TRBD1. The CDR3 runs 14 residues. In germline, CDR1 is SGHVS, CDR2 FQNEAQ. V was clipped by 4 bases and J by 6 bases; unmatched bases: 8. CDR3 nucleotides: TGTGCCAGCAGCTCCACTCGGACAGGGTCCGAGCAGTACTTC. The encoded protein is CASSSTRTGSEQYF.